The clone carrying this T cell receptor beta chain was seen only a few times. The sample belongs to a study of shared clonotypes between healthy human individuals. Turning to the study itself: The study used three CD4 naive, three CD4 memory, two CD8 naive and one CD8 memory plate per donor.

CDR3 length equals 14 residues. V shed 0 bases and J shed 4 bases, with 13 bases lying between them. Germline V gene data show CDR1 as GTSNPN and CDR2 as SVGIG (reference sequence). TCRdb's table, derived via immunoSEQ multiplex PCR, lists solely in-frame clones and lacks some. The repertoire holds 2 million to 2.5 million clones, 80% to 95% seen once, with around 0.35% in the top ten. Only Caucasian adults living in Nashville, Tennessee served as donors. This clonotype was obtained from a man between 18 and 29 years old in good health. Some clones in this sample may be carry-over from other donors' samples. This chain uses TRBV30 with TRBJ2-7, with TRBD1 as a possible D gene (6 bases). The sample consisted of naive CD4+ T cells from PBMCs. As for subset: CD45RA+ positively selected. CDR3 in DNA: TGTGCCTGGAGTGTACGGCTCAGGGGATACGAGCAGTACTTC. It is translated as CAWSVRLRGYEQYF.